The clone carrying this T cell receptor beta chain showed up just once. As yet, its antigen is unknown. Genomic DNA came from blood conventional CD4+ T cells gated CD25-low CD127-high. Repertoires were generated with immunoSEQ multiplex PCR, while TCRdb's copy carries only in-frame clones and drops some. The data hold 45,000 to 50,000 clones, with over 80% observed a single time. V shed 6 bases and J 10 bases; nucleotides not matched to a gene: 11. Germline-derived CDR1 and CDR2 are MNHEY and SMNVEV (reference sequence). CDR3 length: 13 residues. The data are from a study of regulatory and conventional T cells in RAG deficiency. Findings and caveats of the study: In Omenn syndrome, Treg and Tconv repertoires overlapped >90%. Treg unique TCR beta sequences were approximately 100-fold fewer in Omenn syndrome and CID/AS patients than controls.

A further study also used this sample, focusing on regulatory T cells. From that paper: The primer mix had 52 TRBV and 13 TRBJ primers.

Sequenced: CD4+ effector T cells sorted from blood. The chain combines TRBV27 with TRBJ1-1; 7 nucleotides line up with TRBD1. The TCR sequence derives from a human donor in good health. CDR3 sequence: CASRLSGGRRAFF. CDR3 sequence (DNA): TGTGCCAGCAGACTATCAGGGGGGAGGAGAGCTTTCTTT.